This T cell receptor beta chain stems from a study of T cell responses to AZD1222 COVID-19 vaccine. On this clone: As yet, its antigen is unknown.

Looked up from germline, CDR1 is MNHNS and CDR2 is SASEGT. Losses at the gene ends were 2 bases for V and 0 bases for J; bases not matched to a gene: 6. The CDR3 length is 16 residues. Repertoires were generated with immunoSEQ multiplex PCR, while TCRdb's copy carries only in-frame clones and drops some. This sample has roughly 140,000 clones, with 85% to 95% found just once. Study-wide results and caveats: White British donors predominated, females outnumbered males, and clonal diversity was possibly underestimated. Nearly half of spike-specific TCRs reportedly target unmutated variant regions. It was only after the peak T cell response that any repertoires were sampled.

The sample in question was peripheral blood, obtained on day 0 of MenACWY control vaccination. This TCR derives from an adult in good health. This chain connects TRBV6-1 to TRBJ1-1, with TRBD1 matching over 7 bases. This CDR3 reads CASSERAGGMNTEAFF. The CDR3 DNA reads TGTGCCAGCAGTGAACGGGCAGGGGGGATGAACACTGAAGCTTTCTTT.